The T cell receptor (beta chain) described here comes from a study of cytomegalovirus exposure and HLA in healthy donors. Per germline, CDR1 SGHAT and CDR2 FQNNGV. With 5 bases clipped from V and 1 base from J, the junction kept 5 bases outside the gene matches. The CDR3 length is 15 residues. 13 Jbeta primers and 60 Vbeta primers were used for the PCR. Here immunoSEQ multiplex PCR was the method, and the copy in TCRdb shows in-frame clones only, minus some. The sample includes 90,000 to 130,000 clones, roughly 73% of them seen just once. The TCR was taken from a woman in her twenties or thirties in good health and CMV-seronegative. Sequenced: PBMCs. The J gene is TRBJ1-5, the V gene TRBV11-2, with 7 bases matching TRBD1. This CDR3 is CASSPNRGSNQPQHF. The CDR3 region has the DNA TGTGCCAGCAGCCCCAACAGGGGCAGCAATCAGCCCCAGCATTTT.